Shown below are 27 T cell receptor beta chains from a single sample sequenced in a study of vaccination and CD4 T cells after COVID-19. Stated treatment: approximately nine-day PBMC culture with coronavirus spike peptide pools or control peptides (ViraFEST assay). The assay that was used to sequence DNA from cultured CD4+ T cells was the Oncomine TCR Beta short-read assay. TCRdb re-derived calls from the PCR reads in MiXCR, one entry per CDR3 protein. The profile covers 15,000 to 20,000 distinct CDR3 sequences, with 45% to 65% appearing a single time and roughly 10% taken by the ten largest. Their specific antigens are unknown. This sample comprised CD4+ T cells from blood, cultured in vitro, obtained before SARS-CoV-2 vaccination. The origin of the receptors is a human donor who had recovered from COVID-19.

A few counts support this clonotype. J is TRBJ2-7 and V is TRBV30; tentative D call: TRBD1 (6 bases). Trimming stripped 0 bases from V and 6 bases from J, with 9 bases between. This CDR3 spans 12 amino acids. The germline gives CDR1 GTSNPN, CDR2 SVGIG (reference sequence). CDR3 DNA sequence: TGTGCCTGGAGTGTAAACAGGGCCGAGCAGTACTTC. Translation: CAWSVNRAEQYF.

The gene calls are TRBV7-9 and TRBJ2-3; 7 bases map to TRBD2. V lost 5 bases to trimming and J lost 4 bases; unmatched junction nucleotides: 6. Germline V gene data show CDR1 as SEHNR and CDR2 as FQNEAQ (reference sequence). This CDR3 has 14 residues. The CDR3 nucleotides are TGTGCCAGCAGCCTCGGCGGGGGATCAGATACGCAGTATTTT. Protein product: CASSLGGGSDTQYF.

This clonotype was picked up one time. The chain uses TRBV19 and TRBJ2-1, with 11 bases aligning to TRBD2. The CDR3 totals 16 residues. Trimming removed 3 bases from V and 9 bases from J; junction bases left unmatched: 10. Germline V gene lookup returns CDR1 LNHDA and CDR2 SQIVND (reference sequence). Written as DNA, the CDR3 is TGTGCCAGTAGTATTCGGCCTAGCGGGAGGAATAGTGAGCAGTTCTTC. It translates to CASSIRPSGRNSEQFF.

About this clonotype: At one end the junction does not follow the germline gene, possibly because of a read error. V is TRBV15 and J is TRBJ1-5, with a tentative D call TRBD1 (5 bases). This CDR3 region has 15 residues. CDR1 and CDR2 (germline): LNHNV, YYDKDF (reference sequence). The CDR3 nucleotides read TGTGTCACCAGCAGAGAGGGACGGCACAATCAGCCCCAGCATTTT. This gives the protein CVTSREGRHNQPQHF.

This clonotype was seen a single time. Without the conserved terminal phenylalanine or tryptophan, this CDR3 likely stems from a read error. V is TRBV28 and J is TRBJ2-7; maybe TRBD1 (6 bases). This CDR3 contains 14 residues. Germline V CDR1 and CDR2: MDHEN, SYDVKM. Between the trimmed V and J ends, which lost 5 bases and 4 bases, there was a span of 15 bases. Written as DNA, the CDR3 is TGTGCCAGCAGTCCTCCGGGACAAATATACGAGCAGTACTCC. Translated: CASSPPGQIYEQYS.

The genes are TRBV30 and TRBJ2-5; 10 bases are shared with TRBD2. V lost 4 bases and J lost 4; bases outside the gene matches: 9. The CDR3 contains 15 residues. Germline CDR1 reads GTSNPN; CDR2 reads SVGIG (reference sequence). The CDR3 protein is CAWTPTSGQVETQYF. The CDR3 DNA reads TGTGCCTGGACCCCGACTAGCGGGCAGGTAGAGACCCAGTACTTC.

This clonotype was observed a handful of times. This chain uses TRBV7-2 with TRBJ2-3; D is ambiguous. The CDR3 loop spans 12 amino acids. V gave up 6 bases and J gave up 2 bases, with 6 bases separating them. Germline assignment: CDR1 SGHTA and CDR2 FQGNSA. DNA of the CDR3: TGTGCCAGCAGTGGGGACACAGATACGCAGTATTTT. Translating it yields CASSGDTDTQYF.

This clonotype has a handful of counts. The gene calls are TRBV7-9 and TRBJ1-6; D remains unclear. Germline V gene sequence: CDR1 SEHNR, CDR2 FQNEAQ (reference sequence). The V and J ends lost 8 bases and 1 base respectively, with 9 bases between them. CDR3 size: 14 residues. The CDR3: CASGGMSYNSPLHF. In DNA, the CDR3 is TGTGCCAGCGGAGGGATGTCCTATAATTCACCCCTCCACTTT.

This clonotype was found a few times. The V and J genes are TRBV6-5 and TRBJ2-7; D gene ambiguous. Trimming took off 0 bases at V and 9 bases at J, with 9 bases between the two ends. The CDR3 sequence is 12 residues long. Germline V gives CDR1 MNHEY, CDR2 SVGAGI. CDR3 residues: CASSYSTNAQYF. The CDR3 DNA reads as TGTGCCAGCAGTTACTCGACCAACGCGCAGTACTTC.

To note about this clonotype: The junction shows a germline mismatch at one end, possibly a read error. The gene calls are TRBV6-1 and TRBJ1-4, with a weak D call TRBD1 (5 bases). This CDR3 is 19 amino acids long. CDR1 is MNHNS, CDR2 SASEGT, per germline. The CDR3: CASSDPPPEGRVSGERLFF. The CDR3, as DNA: TGTGCCAGCAGTGACCCCCCCCCTGAAGGCAGGGTTAGTGGTGAAAGACTGTTTTTT.

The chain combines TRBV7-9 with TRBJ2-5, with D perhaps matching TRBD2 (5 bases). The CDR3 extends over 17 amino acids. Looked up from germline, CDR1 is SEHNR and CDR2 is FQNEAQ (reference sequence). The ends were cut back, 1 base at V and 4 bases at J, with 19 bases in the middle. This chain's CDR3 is CASSLEPGLSGGETQYF. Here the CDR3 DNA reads TGTGCCAGCAGCTTAGAGCCAGGATTAAGTGGAGGAGAGACCCAGTACTTC.

CDR3: CASSKIRPGQQYGYTF. The CDR3 DNA reads TGTGCCAGCAGCAAGATCAGACCGGGACAGCAATATGGCTACACCTTC. This chain joins TRBV12-3 or TRBV12-4 and TRBJ1-2; 7 bases are shared with TRBD1. This CDR3 has 16 residues. V lost 6 bases, J lost 5 bases, and 15 bases stayed unmatched.

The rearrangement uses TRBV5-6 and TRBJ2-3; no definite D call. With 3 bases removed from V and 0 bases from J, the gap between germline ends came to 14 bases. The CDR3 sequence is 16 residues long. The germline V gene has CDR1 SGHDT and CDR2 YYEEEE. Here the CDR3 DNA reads TGTGCCAGCAGCTCTATTTGGCCGAGAAGCACAGATACGCAGTATTTT. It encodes CASSSIWPRSTDTQYF.

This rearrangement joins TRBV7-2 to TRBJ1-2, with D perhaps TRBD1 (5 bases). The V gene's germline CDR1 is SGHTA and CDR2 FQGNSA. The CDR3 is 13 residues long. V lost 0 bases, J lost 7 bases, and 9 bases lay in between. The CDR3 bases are TGTGCCAGCAGCTTAGCCCAGGGAGGTGGCTACACCTTC. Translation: CASSLAQGGGYTF.

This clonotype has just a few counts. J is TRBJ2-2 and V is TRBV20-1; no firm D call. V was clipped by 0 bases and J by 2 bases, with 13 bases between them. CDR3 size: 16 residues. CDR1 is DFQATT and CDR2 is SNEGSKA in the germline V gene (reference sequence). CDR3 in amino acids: CSARDLRTGNTGELFF. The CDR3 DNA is TGCAGTGCTAGAGATTTAAGGACGGGTAACACCGGGGAGCTGTTTTTT.

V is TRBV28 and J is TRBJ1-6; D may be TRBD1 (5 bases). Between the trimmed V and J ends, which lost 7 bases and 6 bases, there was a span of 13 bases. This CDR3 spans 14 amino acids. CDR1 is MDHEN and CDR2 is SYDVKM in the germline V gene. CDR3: CASTRNRPNSPLHF. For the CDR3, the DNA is TGTGCCAGCACCCGCAACAGGCCTAATTCACCCCTCCACTTT.

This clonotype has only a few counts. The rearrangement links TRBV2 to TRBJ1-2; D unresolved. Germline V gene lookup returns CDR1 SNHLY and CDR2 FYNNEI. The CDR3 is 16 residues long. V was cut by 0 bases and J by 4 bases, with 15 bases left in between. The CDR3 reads CASSEASQEGLYGYTF. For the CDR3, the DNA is TGTGCCAGCAGTGAAGCTTCGCAGGAAGGGCTCTATGGCTACACCTTC.

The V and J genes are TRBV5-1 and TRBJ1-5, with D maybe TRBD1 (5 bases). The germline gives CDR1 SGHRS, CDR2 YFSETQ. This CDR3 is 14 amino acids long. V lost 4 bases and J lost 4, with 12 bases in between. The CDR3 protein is CASSPGTENQPQHF. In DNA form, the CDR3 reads TGCGCCAGCAGCCCCGGGACCGAAAATCAGCCCCAGCATTTT.

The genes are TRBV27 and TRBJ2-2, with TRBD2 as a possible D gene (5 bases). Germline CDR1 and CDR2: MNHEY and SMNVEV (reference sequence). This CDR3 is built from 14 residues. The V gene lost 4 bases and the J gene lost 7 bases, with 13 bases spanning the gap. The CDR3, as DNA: TGTGCCAGCAGTTCTTTGCGGGCGAACGGGGAGCTGTTTTTT. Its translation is CASSSLRANGELFF.

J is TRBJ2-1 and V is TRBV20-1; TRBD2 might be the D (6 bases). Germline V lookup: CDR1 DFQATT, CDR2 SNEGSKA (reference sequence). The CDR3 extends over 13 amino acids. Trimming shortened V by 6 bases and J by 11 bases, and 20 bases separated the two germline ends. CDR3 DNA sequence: TGCAGTGCCAGTGTCGCCGGGGCGGGGAAGCAGTTCTTC. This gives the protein CSASVAGAGKQFF.

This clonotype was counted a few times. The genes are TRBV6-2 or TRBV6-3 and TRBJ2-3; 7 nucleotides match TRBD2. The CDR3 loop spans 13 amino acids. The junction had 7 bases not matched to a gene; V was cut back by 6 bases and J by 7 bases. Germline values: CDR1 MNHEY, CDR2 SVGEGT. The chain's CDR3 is CASRRTSYHTQYF. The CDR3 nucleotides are TGTGCCAGCAGGAGGACTAGTTACCATACGCAGTATTTT.

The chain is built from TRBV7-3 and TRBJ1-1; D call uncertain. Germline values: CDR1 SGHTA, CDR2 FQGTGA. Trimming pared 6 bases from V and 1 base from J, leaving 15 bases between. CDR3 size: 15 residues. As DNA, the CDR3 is TGTGCCAGCAGACCCGACCCTTACAGGAACACTGAAGCTTTCTTT. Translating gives CASRPDPYRNTEAFF.

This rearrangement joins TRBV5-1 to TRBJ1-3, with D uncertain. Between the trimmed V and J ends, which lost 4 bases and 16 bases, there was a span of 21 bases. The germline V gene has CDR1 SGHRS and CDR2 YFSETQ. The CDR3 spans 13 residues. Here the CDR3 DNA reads TGCGCCAGCAGCGTTTCGGGAGCTCCGACGGTTTATTTT. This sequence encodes CASSVSGAPTVYF.

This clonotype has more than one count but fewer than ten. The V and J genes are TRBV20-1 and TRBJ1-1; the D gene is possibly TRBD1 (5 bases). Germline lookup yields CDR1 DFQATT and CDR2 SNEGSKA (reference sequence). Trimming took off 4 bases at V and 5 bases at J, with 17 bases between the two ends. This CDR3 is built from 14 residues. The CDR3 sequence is CSATAGSLRTEAFF. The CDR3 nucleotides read TGCAGTGCTACGGCAGGGAGTTTGCGAACTGAAGCTTTCTTT.

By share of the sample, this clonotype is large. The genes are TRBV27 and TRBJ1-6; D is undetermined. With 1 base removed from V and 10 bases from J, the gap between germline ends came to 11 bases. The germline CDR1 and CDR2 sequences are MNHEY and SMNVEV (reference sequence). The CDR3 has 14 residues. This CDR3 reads CASSLWDVRSPLHF. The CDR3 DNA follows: TGTGCCAGCAGTTTATGGGATGTAAGGTCACCCCTCCACTTT.

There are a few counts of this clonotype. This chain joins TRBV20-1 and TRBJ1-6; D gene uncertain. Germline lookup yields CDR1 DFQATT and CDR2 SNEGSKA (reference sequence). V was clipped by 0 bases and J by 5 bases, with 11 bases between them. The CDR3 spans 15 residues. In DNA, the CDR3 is TGCAGTGCTAGAGATGGGAAGATCGATAATTCACCCCTCCACTTT. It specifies CSARDGKIDNSPLHF.

The CDR3 reads CSAAWPYSNQPQHF. The CDR3 coding sequence is TGCAGTGCTGCCTGGCCGTATAGCAATCAGCCCCAGCATTTT. V gene TRBV20-1 combines with J gene TRBJ1-5; the D is unclear. V was cut by 5 bases and J by 0 bases, with 11 bases left in between. The CDR3 runs 14 residues. Germline CDR1 and CDR2: DFQATT and SNEGSKA (reference sequence).